The rows below give T cell receptor beta chains drawn from one sample of a study of cytomegalovirus exposure and HLA in healthy donors. Sequencing was performed with immunoSEQ multiplex PCR; in TCRdb, only in-frame clones are kept and a portion is missing. The sample yields some 48,000 clones, of which the top ten take up 25% to 30%. Input material: PBMCs. The source of these receptors is a man aged 35 to 55 in good health and CMV-seropositive. Each CDR3 is given with its conserved first and last residue. The D gene is left open where the match is weak.

j_call,d_call,v_call,cdr3_nt,cdr3_aa
TRBJ2-5,TRBD2,TRBV4-3,TGCGCCAGCAGCCAGTCCCCCGGGGGAGGGGAGACCCAGTACTTC,CASSQSPGGGETQYF
TRBJ2-1,TRBD2,TRBV4-2,TGTGCCAGCAGCCAAGAAACCAGCGGGGGGGGGTCCTACAATGAGCAGTTCTTC,CASSQETSGGGSYNEQFF
TRBJ2-2,NA,TRBV5-1,TGCGCCTCTAGCTTCGGAGGCCTCGTTAGGGCCTTTACCGGGGAGCTGTTTTTT,CASSFGGLVRAFTGELFF
TRBJ1-2,NA,TRBV10-2,TGCGCCAGCAGGAACGCGGGACCCGGGAGTGGCTACACCTTC,CASRNAGPGSGYTF
TRBJ2-5,TRBD2,TRBV6-5,TGTGCCAGCAGTTACTCGACTAGCAGAAAGACCCAGTACTTC,CASSYSTSRKTQYF
TRBJ1-5,NA,TRBV29-1,TGCAGCGTTGAAATTGGGCAGGGAGGGGAGCCCCAGCATTTT,CSVEIGQGGEPQHF
TRBJ1-5,NA,TRBV6-5,TGTGCCAGCAGTAGGGGGGGAGGGGATCAGCCCCAGCATTTT,CASSRGGGDQPQHF
TRBJ1-1,NA,TRBV27,TGTGCCAGCAGTTTCACAGTGAACACTGAAGCTTTCTTT,CASSFTVNTEAFF
TRBJ2-1,TRBD1,TRBV4-3,TGCGCCAGCAGCCAAGATCGGACAGGCAATGAGCAGTTCTTC,CASSQDRTGNEQFF
TRBJ2-1,TRBD2,TRBV28,TGTGCCAGTTTAGCGGGGTTATACAATGAGCAGTTCTTC,CASLAGLYNEQFF
TRBJ1-5,NA,TRBV7-2,TGTGCCAGCAGCTTGGGGACATATAGCAATCAGCCCCAGCATTTT,CASSLGTYSNQPQHF
TRBJ2-5,TRBD2,TRBV6-5,TGTGCCAGCAGTTACGCTAGCGGGGCTCCGACGGAGACCCAGTACTTC,CASSYASGAPTETQYF
TRBJ2-1,NA,TRBV6-5,TGTGCCAGCAGTTACTTCGTCGGGGGCAATGAGCAGTTCTTC,CASSYFVGGNEQFF
TRBJ1-2,TRBD1,TRBV2,TGTGCCAGCAGTGAGAACCCCGGGACAGAAGGCGGCTACACCTTC,CASSENPGTEGGYTF
TRBJ2-1,TRBD2,TRBV25-1,TGTGCCAGCAGTGAATACGGGGGGGCTGGTTACAATGAGCAGTTCTTC,CASSEYGGAGYNEQFF
TRBJ2-7,NA,TRBV28,TGTGCCAGCAGTTTAGAGTCATTAGGGGACTCCTACGAGCAGTACTTC,CASSLESLGDSYEQYF
TRBJ2-7,NA,TRBV27,TGTGCCAGCAGTTTATACCCACAGCTCCCCTACGAGCAGTACTTC,CASSLYPQLPYEQYF
TRBJ2-5,NA,TRBV9,TGTGCCAGCAGCAGGGGGAGCGGACAAGAGACCCAGTACTTC,CASSRGSGQETQYF
TRBJ1-2,TRBD1,TRBV6-5,TGTGCCAGCAGTTACTCGAACAGGGGGCTCGATGGCTACACCTTC,CASSYSNRGLDGYTF
TRBJ2-2,TRBD2,TRBV7-6,TGTGCCAGCAGCTCCCGGCGAGGAGCGGGGACCGGGGAGCTGTTTTTT,CASSSRRGAGTGELFF
TRBJ1-1,NA,TRBV9,TGTGCCAGCAGCCAAAGACAGGACAACTCTGAAGCTTTCTTT,CASSQRQDNSEAFF
TRBJ1-3,TRBD1,TRBV19,TGTGCCAGTAGTATTCCCTGGGACAGCTCTGGAAACACCATATATTTT,CASSIPWDSSGNTIYF
TRBJ1-1,TRBD1,TRBV27,TGTGCCAGCAGGGACAGGGAAGGCATGAACACTGAAGCTTTCTTT,CASRDREGMNTEAFF
TRBJ2-5,NA,TRBV6-5,TGTGCCAGCAGTTACCACACTACCGGAGAGACCCAGTACTTC,CASSYHTTGETQYF
TRBJ1-1,NA,TRBV28,TGTGCCAGCCAAACCGACAGGAGCACTGAAGCTTTCTTT,CASQTDRSTEAFF
TRBJ2-1,NA,TRBV5-6,TGTGCCAGCAGCGGGGCGGGGACAGTACTGCTCGGGCAGTTCTTC,CASSGAGTVLLGQFF
TRBJ1-6,NA,TRBV11-2,TGTGCCAGCAGCTTCACGGGGGGTCTAGTCTCCCTCCACTTT,CASSFTGGLVSLHF
TRBJ2-7,TRBD1,TRBV7-9,TGTGCCAGCAGCCACGCGTCCGGGACAGGGGCCTACGAGCAGTACTTC,CASSHASGTGAYEQYF
TRBJ1-2,NA,TRBV19,TGTGCCACGGACAGAAATAACTATGGCTACACCTTC,CATDRNNYGYTF
TRBJ2-7,TRBD2,TRBV30,TGTGCCTGGAGTGATGGGACTAGCGGGAGGGGAAATGAGCAGTACTTC,CAWSDGTSGRGNEQYF
TRBJ1-4,NA,TRBV7-2,TGTGCCAGCAGCTTGACAGAGGTTAATGAAAAACTGTTTTTT,CASSLTEVNEKLFF